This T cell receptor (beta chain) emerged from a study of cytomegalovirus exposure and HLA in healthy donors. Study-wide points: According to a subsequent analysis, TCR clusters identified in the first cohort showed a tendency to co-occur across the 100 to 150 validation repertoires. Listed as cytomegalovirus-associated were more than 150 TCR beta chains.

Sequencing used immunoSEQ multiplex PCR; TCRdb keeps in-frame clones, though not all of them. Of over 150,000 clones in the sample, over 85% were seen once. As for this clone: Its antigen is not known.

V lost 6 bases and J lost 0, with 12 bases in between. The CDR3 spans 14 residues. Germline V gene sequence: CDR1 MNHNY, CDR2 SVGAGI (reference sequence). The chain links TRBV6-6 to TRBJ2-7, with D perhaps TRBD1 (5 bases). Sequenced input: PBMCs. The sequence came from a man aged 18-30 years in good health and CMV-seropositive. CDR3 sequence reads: CASRRGESSYEQYF. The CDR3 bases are TGTGCCAGCAGAAGGGGCGAAAGCTCCTACGAGCAGTACTTC.